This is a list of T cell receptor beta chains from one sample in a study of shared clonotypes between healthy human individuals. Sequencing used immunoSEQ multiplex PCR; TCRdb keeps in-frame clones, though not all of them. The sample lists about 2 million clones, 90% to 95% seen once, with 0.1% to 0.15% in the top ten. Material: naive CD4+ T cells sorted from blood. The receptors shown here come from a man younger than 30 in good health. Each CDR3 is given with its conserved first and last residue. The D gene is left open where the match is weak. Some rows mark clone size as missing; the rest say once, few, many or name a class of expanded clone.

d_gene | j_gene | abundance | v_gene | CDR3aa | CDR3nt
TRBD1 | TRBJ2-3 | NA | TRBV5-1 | CASRTGGRSFSTDTQYF | TGCGCCAGCAGGACAGGGGGCCGGTCTTTTAGCACAGATACGCAGTATTTT
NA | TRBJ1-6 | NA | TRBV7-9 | CASSLGSGARNSPLHF | TGTGCCAGCAGCTTAGGCTCAGGGGCGCGGAATTCACCCCTCCACTTT
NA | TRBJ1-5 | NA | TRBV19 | CASSTYLGSNQPQHF | TGTGCCAGTAGTACCTACCTGGGGAGCAATCAGCCCCAGCATTTT
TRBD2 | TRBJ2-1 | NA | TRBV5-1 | CASSLLAGPLYNEQFF | TGCGCCAGCAGCTTACTAGCGGGGCCCCTCTACAATGAGCAGTTCTTC
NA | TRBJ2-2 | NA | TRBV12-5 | CASALGRGRGGELFF | TGTGCTAGTGCCCTAGGGCGGGGACGCGGCGGGGAGCTGTTTTTT
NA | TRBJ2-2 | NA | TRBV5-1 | CASSLANSVNTGELFF | TGCGCCAGCAGCTTGGCCAATAGCGTGAACACCGGGGAGCTGTTTTTT
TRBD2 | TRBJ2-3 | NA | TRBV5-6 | CASSLRGGYFTDTQYF | TGTGCCAGCAGCTTGCGGGGGGGATATTTCACAGATACGCAGTATTTT
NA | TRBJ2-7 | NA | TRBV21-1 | CASSKAWTGEGALPPYEQYF | TGTGCCAGCAGCAAAGCTTGGACAGGGGAGGGGGCCCTTCCTCCCTACGAGCAGTACTTC
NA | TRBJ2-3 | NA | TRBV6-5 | CASTRGARDTQYF | TGTGCCAGCACCCGTGGAGCGAGGGATACGCAGTATTTT
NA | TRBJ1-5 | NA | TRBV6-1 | CASSEINPGINQPQHF | TGTGCCAGCAGTGAAATTAATCCGGGTATAAATCAGCCCCAGCATTTT
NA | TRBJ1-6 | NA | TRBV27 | CASSAWGGRDSPLHF | TGTGCCAGCAGTGCCTGGGGGGGAAGGGATTCACCCCTCCACTTT
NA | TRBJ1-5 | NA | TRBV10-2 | CASSEGMGQPQHF | TGCGCCAGCAGTGAAGGGATGGGTCAGCCCCAGCATTTT
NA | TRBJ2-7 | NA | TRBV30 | CAWKGQAPYEQYF | TGTGCCTGGAAGGGCCAGGCTCCCTACGAGCAGTACTTC
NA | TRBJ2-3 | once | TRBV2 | CASSPDPSTDTQYF | TGTGCCAGCAGCCCAGACCCGAGCACAGATACGCAGTATTTT
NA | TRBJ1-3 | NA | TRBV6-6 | CATLRTVMENTIYF | TGTGCCACCTTGCGGACGGTAATGGAAAACACCATATATTTT
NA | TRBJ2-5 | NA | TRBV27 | CASSLRQGSPEGTQYF | TGTGCCAGCAGTTTAAGACAGGGCTCTCCGGAGGGGACCCAGTACTTC
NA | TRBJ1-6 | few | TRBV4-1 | CASSGGYNSPLHF | TGCGCCAGCAGTGGTGGATATAATTCACCCCTCCACTTT
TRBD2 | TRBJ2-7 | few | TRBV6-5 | CASSQGLAGAGQYF | TGTGCCAGCAGCCAGGGACTAGCGGGGGCGGGGCAGTACTTC
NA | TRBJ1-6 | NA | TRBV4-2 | CASSQATQHYNSPLHF | TGTGCCAGCAGCCAAGCCACACAGCACTATAATTCACCCCTCCACTTT
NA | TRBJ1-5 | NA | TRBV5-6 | CASSRGYDGPQHF | TGTGCCAGCAGCCGGGGGTATGATGGGCCCCAGCATTTT
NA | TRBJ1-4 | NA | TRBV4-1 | CASRTATNEKLFF | TGCGCCAGCAGGACAGCAACTAATGAAAAACTGTTTTTT
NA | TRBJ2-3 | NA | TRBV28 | CASSPGVTDTQYF | TGTGCCAGCAGTCCCGGGGTTACAGATACGCAGTATTTT
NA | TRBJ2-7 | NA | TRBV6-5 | CASSYKEGYEQYF | TGTGCCAGCAGTTATAAGGAGGGCTACGAGCAGTACTTC
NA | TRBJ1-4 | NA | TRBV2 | CASSALGRLTNEKLFF | TGTGCCAGCAGCGCCCTGGGACGGCTAACTAATGAAAAACTGTTTTTT
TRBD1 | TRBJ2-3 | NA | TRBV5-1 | CASSSTRTGGVDTQYF | TGCGCCAGCAGCTCTACAAGGACAGGGGGCGTAGATACGCAGTATTTT
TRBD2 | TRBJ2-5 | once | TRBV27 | CASTSGGAGEETQYF | TGTGCCAGCACTTCTGGGGGAGCGGGAGAAGAGACCCAGTACTTC
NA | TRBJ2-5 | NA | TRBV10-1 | CASSRGLQETQYF | TGCGCCAGCAGTCGAGGGCTCCAAGAGACCCAGTACTTC
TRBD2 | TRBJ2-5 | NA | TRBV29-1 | CSVARSGAHQETQYF | TGCAGCGTTGCTCGTAGCGGGGCACACCAAGAGACCCAGTACTTC
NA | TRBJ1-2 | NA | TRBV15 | CATSRDLGQSNYGYTF | TGTGCCACCAGCAGAGATCTAGGACAGAGCAACTATGGCTACACCTTC
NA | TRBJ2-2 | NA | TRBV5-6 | CASTVGLVRGTGELFF | TGTGCCAGCACCGTGGGCTTGGTGCGGGGCACCGGGGAGCTGTTTTTT
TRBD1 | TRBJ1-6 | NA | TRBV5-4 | CASSLDRAGSPLHF | TGTGCCAGCAGCCTAGACAGGGCAGGTTCACCCCTCCACTTT
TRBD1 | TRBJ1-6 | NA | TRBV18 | CASSPWDLGTGINSPLHF | TGTGCCAGCTCACCATGGGACTTGGGGACAGGGATTAATTCACCCCTCCACTTT
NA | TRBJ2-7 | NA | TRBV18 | CASSLRGDEQYF | TGTGCCAGCTCACTCCGAGGCGACGAGCAGTACTTC
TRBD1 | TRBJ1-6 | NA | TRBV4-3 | CASSQETGGTPLHF | TGCGCCAGCAGCCAAGAGACAGGGGGTACACCCCTCCACTTT
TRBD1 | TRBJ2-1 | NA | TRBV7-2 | CASSQRQGAHNEQFF | TGTGCCAGCAGCCAAAGACAGGGGGCCCACAATGAGCAGTTCTTC
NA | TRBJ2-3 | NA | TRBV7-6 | CASSFPQAGPGAPDTQYF | TGTGCCAGCAGCTTTCCCCAGGCGGGGCCAGGGGCCCCAGATACGCAGTATTTT
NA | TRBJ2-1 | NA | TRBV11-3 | CASSSPGLFGGNEQFF | TGTGCCAGCAGCTCTCCGGGACTTTTCGGCGGCAATGAGCAGTTCTTC
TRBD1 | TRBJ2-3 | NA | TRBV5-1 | CASSLAGGAYTQYF | TGCGCCAGCAGCTTGGCAGGGGGCGCGTATACGCAGTATTTT
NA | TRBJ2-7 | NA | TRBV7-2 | CASSLVYDYLAGEQYF | TGTGCCAGCAGCTTAGTATATGACTACTTGGCCGGCGAGCAGTACTTC
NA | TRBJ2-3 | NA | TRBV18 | CASSPRGVTDTQYF | TGTGCCAGCTCACCGCGTGGAGTCACAGATACGCAGTATTTT
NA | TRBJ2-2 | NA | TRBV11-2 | CASSHPGLELFF | TGTGCCAGCAGCCACCCGGGGCTGGAGCTGTTTTTT
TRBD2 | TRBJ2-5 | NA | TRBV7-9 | CASSLSSGGAKETQYF | TGTGCCAGCAGCTTATCTAGCGGGGGGGCCAAAGAGACCCAGTACTTC
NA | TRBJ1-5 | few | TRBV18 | CASSPTTRAPNQPQHF | TGTGCCAGCTCACCTACAACCAGGGCACCGAATCAGCCCCAGCATTTT
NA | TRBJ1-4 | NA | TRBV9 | CASSVVGNLGNEKLFF | TGTGCCAGCAGCGTAGTCGGGAACTTGGGTAATGAAAAACTGTTTTTT
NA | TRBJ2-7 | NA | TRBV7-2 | CASSLGPPPYEQYF | TGTGCCAGCAGCCTGGGACCGCCTCCCTACGAGCAGTACTTC
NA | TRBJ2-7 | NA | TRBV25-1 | CASSEGPPHF | TGTGCCAGCAGTGAAGGGCCCCCGCACTTC
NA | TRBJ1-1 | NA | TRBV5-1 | CASSFGFGQNTEAFF | TGCGCCAGCAGCTTCGGTTTCGGCCAGAACACTGAAGCTTTCTTT
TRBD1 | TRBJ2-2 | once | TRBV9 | CASSAQGAFTGELFF | TGTGCCAGCAGCGCCCAGGGGGCCTTCACCGGGGAGCTGTTTTTT
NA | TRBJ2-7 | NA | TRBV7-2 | CASSPSRVGEQYF | TGTGCCAGTTCACCCTCCAGGGTGGGCGAGCAGTACTTC
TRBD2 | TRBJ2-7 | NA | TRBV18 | CASSPSGGGYEQYF | TGTGCCAGCTCACCTAGCGGCGGGGGGTACGAGCAGTACTTC
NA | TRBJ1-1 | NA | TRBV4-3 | CASSQGQANTEAFF | TGCGCCAGCAGCCAAGGACAGGCGAACACTGAAGCTTTCTTT
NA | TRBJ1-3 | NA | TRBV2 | CARGTISGNTIYF | TGTGCCAGAGGGACAATCTCTGGAAACACCATATATTTT
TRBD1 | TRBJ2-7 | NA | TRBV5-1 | CASTLSGGGIYEQYF | TGCGCCAGCACCCTGTCAGGGGGCGGCATATACGAGCAGTACTTC
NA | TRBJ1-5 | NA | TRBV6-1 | CASSELAGGGYQPQHF | TGTGCCAGCAGTGAACTGGCTGGGGGTGGATATCAGCCCCAGCATTTT
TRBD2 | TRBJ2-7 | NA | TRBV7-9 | CASSLASREGASEQYF | TGTGCCAGCAGCTTAGCTTCCCGGGAGGGCGCCTCCGAGCAGTACTTC